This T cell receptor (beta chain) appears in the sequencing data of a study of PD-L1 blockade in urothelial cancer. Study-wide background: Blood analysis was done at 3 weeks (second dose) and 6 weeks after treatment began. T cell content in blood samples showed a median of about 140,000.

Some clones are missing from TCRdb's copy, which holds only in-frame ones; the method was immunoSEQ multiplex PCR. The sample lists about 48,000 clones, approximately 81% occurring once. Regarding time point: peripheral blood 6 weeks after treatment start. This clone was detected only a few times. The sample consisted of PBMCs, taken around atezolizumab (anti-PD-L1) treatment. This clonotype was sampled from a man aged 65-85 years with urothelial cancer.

In DNA, the CDR3 is TGTGCCAGCAGCCTTGGACTAGCGGCCGATCCCTTCTTC. This translates into CASSLGLAADPFF. The chain links TRBV7-2 to TRBJ2-1, with 10 bases identical to TRBD2. CDR1 and CDR2 (germline): SGHTA, FQGNSA. This CDR3 has 13 residues. Trimming at V came to 5 bases and at J to 16 bases, leaving 11 bases not matched to a gene.